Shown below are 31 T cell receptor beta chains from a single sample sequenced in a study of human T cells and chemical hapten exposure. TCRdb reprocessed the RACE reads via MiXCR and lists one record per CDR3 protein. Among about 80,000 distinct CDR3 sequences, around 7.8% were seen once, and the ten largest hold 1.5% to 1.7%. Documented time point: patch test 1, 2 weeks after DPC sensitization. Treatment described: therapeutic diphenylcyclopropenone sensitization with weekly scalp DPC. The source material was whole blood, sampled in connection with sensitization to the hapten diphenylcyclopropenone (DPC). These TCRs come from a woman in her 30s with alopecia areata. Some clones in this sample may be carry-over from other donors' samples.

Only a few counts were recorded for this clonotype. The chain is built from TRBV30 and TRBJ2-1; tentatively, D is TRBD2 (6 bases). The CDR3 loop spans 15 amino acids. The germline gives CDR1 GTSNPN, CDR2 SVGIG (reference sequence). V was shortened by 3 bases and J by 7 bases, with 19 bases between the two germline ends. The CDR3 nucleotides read TGTGCCTGGAGAAGAGGAGGGATAAGAGGGAATGAGCAGTTCTTC. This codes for CAWRRGGIRGNEQFF.

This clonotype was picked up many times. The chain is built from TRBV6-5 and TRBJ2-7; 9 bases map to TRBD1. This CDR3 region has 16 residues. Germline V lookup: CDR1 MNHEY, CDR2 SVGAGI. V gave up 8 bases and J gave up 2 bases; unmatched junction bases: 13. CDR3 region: CASRVGTGTSPYEQYF. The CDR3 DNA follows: TGTGCCAGCCGTGTCGGGACAGGGACTTCGCCCTACGAGCAGTACTTC.

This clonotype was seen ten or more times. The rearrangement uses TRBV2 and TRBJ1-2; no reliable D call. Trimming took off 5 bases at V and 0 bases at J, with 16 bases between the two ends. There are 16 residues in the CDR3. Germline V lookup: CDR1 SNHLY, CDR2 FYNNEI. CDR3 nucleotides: TGTGCCAGCAGTCCGATTTCGGCGGCATCTAACTATGGCTACACCTTC. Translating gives CASSPISAASNYGYTF.

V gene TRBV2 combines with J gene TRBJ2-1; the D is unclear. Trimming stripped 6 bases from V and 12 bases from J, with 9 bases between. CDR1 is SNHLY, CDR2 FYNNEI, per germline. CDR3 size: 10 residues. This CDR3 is CASSVDWQFF. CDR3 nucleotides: TGTGCCAGCAGCGTGGATTGGCAGTTCTTC.

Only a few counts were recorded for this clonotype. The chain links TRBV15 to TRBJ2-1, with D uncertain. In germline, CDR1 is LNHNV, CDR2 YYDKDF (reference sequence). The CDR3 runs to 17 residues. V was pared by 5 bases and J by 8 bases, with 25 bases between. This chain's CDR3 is CATSADPTRILVDEQFF. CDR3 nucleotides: TGTGCCACCAGCGCAGACCCTACCCGTATCTTAGTGGATGAGCAGTTCTTC.

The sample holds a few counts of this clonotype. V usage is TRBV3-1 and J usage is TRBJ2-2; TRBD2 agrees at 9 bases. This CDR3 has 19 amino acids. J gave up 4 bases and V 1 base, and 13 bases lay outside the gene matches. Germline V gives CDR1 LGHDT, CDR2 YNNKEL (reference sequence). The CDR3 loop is CASSQVAAGGPLSTGELFF. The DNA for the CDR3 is TGTGCCAGCAGCCAAGTCGCGGCGGGGGGGCCATTAAGCACCGGGGAGCTGTTTTTT.

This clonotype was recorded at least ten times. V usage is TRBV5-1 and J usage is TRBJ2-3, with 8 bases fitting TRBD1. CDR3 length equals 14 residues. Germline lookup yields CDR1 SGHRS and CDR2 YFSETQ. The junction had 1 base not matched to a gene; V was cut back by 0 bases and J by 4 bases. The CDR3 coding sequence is TGCGCCAGCAGCTTGGGACAGGGGCCAGATACGCAGTATTTT. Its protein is CASSLGQGPDTQYF.

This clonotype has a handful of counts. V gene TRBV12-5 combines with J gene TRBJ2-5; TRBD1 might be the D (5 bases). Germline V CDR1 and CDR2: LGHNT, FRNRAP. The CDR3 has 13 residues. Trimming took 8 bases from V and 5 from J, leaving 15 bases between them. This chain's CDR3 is CASSAGIRETQYF. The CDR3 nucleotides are TGTGCTAGTTCTGCAGGGATTCGGGAGACCCAGTACTTC.

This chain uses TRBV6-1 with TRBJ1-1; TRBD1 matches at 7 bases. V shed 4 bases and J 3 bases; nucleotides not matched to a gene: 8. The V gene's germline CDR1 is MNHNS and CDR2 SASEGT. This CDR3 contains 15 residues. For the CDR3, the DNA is TGTGCCAGCAGTGCCCTGGGACAGAGGGACACTGAAGCTTTCTTT. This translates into CASSALGQRDTEAFF.

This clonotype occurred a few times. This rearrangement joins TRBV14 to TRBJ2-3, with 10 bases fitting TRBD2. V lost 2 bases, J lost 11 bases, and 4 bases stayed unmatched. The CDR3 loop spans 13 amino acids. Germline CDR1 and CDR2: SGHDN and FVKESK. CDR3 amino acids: CASSQNPSGGQYF. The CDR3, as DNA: TGTGCCAGCAGCCAAAACCCTAGCGGGGGGCAGTATTTT.

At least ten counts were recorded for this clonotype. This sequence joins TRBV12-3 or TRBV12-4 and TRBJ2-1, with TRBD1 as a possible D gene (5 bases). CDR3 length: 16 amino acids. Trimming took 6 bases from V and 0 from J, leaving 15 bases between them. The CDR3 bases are TGTGCCAGCAGACCGACAGCCCCTATCTCCTACAATGAGCAGTTCTTC. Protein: CASRPTAPISYNEQFF.

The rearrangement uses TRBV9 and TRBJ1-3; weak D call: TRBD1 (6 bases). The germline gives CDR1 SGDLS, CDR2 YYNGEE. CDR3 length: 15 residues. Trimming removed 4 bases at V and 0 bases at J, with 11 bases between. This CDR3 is CASSRDILSGNTIYF. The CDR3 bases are TGTGCCAGCAGCAGGGACATACTCTCTGGAAACACCATATATTTT.

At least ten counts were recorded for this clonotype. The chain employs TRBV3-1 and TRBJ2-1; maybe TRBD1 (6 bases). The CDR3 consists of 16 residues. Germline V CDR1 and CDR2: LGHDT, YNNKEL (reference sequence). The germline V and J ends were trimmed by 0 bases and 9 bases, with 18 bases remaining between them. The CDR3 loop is CASSQERPGANGEQFF. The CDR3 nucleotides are TGTGCCAGCAGCCAAGAACGGCCAGGGGCTAACGGTGAGCAGTTCTTC.

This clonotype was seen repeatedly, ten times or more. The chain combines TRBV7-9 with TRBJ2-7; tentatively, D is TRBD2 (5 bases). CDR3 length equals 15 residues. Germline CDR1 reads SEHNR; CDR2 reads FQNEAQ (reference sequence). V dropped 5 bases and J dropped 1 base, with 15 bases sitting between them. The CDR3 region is CASSPSGGISYEQYF. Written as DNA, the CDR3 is TGTGCCAGCAGCCCGTCAGGAGGAATATCCTACGAGCAGTACTTC.

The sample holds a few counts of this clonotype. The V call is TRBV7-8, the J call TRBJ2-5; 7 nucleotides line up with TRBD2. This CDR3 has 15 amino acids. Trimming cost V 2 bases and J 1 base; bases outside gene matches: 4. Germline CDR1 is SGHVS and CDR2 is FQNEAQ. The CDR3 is CASSLRDYVQETQYF. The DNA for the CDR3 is TGTGCCAGCAGCTTACGGGACTACGTCCAAGAGACCCAGTACTTC. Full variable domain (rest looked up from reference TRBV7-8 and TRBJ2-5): GAGVSQSPRYKVAKRGQDVALRCDPISGHVSLFWYQQALGQGPEFLTYFQNEAQLDKSGLPSDRFFAERPEGSVSTLKIQRTQQEDSAVYLCASSLRDYVQETQYFGPGTRLLVL.

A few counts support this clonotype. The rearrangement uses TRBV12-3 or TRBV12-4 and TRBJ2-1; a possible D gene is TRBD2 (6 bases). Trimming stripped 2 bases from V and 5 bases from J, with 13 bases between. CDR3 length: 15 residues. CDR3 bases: TGTGCCAGCAGTTTATTTCCTAGCGCGGACAATGAGCAGTTCTTC. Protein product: CASSLFPSADNEQFF.

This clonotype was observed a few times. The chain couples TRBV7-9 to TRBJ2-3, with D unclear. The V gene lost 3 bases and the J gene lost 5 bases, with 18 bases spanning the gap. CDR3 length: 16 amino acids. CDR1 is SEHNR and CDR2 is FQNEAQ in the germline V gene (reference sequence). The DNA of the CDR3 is TGTGCCAGCAGCTTGGTCCCGAGAAGGGTAGTAGATACGCAGTATTTT. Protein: CASSLVPRRVVDTQYF.

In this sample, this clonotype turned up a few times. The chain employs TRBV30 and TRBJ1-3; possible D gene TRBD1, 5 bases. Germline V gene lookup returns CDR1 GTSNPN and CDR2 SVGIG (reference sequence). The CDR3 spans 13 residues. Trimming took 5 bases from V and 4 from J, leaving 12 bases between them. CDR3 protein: CAWGGLLGNTIYF. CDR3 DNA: TGTGCCTGGGGGGGACTGCTGGGAAACACCATATATTTT.

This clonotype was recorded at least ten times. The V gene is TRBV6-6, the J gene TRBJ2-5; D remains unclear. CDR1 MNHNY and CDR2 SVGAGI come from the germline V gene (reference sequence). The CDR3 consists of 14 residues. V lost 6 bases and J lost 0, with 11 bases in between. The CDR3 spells CASSPLLYQETQYF. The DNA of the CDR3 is TGTGCCAGCAGCCCCCTATTGTACCAAGAGACCCAGTACTTC.

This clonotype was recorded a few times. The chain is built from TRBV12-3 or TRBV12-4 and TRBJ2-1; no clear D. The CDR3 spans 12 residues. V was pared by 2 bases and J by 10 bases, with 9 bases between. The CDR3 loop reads CASSLWVGEQFF. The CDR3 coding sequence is TGTGCCAGCAGTTTATGGGTCGGCGAGCAGTTCTTC.

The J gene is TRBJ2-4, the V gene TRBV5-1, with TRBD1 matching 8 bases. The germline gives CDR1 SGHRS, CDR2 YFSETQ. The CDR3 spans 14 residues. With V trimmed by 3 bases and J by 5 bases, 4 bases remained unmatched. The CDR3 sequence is CASSSQGAENIQYF. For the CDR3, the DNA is TGCGCCAGCAGCTCCCAGGGGGCAGAAAACATTCAGTACTTC.

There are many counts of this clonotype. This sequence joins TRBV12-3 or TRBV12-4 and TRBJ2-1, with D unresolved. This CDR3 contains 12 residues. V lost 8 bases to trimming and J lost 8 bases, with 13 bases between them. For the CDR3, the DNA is TGTGCCAGCTGCTCTCTCGGGCATGAGCAGTTCTTC. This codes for CASCSLGHEQFF.

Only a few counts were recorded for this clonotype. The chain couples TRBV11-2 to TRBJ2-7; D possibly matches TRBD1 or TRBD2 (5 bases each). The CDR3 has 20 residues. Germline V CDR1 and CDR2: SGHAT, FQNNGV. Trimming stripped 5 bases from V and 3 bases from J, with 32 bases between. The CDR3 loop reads CASSPTVFSRGAGTNYEQYF. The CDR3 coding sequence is TGTGCCAGCAGCCCTACGGTTTTCTCCCGGGGCGCCGGGACCAACTACGAGCAGTACTTC.

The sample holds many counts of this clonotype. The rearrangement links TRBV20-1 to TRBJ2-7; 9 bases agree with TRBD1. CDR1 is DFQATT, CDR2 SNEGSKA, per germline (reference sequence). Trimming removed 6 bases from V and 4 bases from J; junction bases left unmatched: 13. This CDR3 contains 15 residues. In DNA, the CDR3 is TGCAGTGCGGTTGGAACAGGGACAGGGTGGTACGAGCAGTACTTC. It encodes CSAVGTGTGWYEQYF.

The CDR3 sequence: CASSYENSNQPQHF. CDR3 nucleotides: TGTGCCAGTTCCTACGAGAATAGCAATCAGCCCCAGCATTTT. The chain employs TRBV19 and TRBJ1-5; no reliable D call. This CDR3 has 14 amino acids. The V gene's germline CDR1 is LNHDA and CDR2 SQIVND (reference sequence). Trimming left V 8 bases short and J 0 bases short, with 11 bases between.

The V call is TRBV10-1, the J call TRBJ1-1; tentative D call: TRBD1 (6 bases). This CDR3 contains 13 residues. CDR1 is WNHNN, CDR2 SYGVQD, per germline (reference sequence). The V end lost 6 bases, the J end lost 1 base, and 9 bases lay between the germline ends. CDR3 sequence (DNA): TGCGCCAGCAGATTGGGACAGAACACTGAAGCTTTCTTT. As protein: CASRLGQNTEAFF.

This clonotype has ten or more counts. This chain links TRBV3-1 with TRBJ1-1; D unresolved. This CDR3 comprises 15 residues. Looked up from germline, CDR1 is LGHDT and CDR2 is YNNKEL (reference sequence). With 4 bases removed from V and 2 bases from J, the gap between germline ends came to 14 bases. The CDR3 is CASSLYSGINTEAFF. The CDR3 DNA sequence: TGTGCCAGCAGCCTCTACTCGGGCATTAACACTGAAGCTTTCTTT.

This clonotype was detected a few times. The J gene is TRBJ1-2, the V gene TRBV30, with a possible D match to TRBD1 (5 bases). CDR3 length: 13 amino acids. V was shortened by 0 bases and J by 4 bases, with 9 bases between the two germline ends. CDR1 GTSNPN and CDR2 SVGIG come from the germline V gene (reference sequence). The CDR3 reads CAWSVGGLYGYTF. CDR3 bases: TGTGCCTGGAGTGTTGGGGGTCTCTATGGCTACACCTTC. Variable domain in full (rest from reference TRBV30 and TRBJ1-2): SQTIHQWPATLVQPVGSPLSLECTVEGTSNPNLYWYRQAAGRGLQLLFYSVGIGQISSEVPQNLSASRPQDRQFILSSKKLLLSDSGFYLCAWSVGGLYGYTFGSGTRLTVV.

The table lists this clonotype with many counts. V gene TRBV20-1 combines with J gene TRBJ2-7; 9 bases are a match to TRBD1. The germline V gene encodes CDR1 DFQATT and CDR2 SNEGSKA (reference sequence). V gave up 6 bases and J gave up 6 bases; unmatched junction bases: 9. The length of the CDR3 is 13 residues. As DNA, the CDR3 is TGCAGTGCATCCCGGGACAGGGCTGCCGAGCAGTACTTC. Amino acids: CSASRDRAAEQYF.

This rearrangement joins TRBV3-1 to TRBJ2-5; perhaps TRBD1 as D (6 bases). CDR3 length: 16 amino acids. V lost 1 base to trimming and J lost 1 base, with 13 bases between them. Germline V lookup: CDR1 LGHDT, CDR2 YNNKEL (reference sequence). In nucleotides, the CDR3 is TGTGCCAGCAGCCAAGCAGGGGCGCGACCCCAAGAGACCCAGTACTTC. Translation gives CASSQAGARPQETQYF.

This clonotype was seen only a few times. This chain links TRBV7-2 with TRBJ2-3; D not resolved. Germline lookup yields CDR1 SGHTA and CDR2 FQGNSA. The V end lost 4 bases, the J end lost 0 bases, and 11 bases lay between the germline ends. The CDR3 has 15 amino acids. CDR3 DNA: TGTGCCAGCAGCTCATGGAGCGCGAGCACAGATACGCAGTATTTT. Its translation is CASSSWSASTDTQYF.